The sample holds a few counts of the clone carrying this T cell receptor beta chain. Its specificity is unknown. This specimen comes from a study of blood T cells in healthy people across ages. Across the study: About one barcoded TCR beta cDNA was captured per two T cells.

Study results and limitations: Both naive CD4+ cell counts and diversity were greater in long-lived donors than in aged donors. Shifts in expanded clonotypes may have been confounded by donor CMV status, which was unknown.

Then a second PCR, running about 7 to 11 cycles, was carried out with a sample-barcoded 5' primer and a J-beta primer mix. TCRdb recomputed calls from the 5' RACE reads with MiXCR, one row per CDR3 protein. The profile shows 1.5 million to 1.8 million distinct CDR3 sequences, 35% to 45% of them singletons. Each donor supplied roughly 10 milliliters of peripheral blood. Input material: blood. The source of this sequence is a woman aged 18-29 years in good health.

CDR3 coding DNA: TGCAGTGGCCGGGGGGACAGGGGGCTCCTATCCTATGGCTACACCTTC. Protein: CSGRGDRGLLSYGYTF. The chain uses TRBV20-1 and TRBJ1-2; the match to TRBD1 covers 12 bases. V lost 7 bases to trimming and J lost 4 bases; unmatched junction nucleotides: 13. The CDR3 loop spans 16 amino acids. Germline CDR1 reads DFQATT; CDR2 reads SNEGSKA (reference sequence).